This T cell receptor beta chain was profiled in a study of blood T cell repertoires in COVID-19. The length of the CDR3 is 20 residues. After removal of 5 bases from V and 4 bases from J, the junction contained 22 bases not matched to a gene. Germline V CDR1 and CDR2: MDHEN, SYDVKM. Method: immunoSEQ multiplex PCR; TCRdb's copy keeps in-frame clones and lacks some. The table lists about 400,000 clones, 85% to 90% of them singletons. Sample: peripheral blood. The V gene is TRBV28, the J gene TRBJ2-3, with 9 bases that match TRBD2. This clonotype was sampled from a woman in her 30s with acute or convalescent COVID-19. The CDR3 region is CASSTPLAGHTSGPPDTQYF. DNA of the CDR3: TGTGCCAGCAGTACCCCTCTAGCGGGGCACACCTCCGGCCCCCCAGATACGCAGTATTTT.